The subject of this entry is one T cell receptor (beta chain). The antigen is undetermined. Looked up from germline, CDR1 is SNHLY and CDR2 is FYNNEI. This CDR3 comprises 12 residues. The V end lost 2 bases, the J end lost 9 bases, and 8 bases lay between the germline ends. TCRdb reprocessed the RACE reads via MiXCR and lists one record per CDR3 protein. The table includes some 51,000 distinct CDR3 sequences, roughly a tenth detected once. The sample comes from a study of human T cells and chemical hapten exposure. Study as a whole: Affected patients, primarily female, had alopecia areata, totalis or universalis.

Study-wide results and limits: Donors' alopecia may make their immune response differ from healthy people's. Significantly more large CDR3 similarity clusters were formed by expanded TCRs than by controls.

The time point was: pre-sensitization, week 0. Treatment meaning: therapeutic diphenylcyclopropenone sensitization with weekly scalp DPC. The gene calls are TRBV2 and TRBJ2-1; perhaps D is TRBD1 or TRBD2 (6 bases each). The sample here was whole blood, taken in connection with sensitization to the hapten diphenylcyclopropenone (DPC). The source of this sequence is a woman in her thirties or forties with alopecia areata. Some clones in this sample may be carry-over from other donors' samples. CDR3 sequence: CASSERGVEQFF. The DNA for the CDR3 is TGTGCCAGCAGTGAAAGGGGGGTTGAGCAGTTCTTC. Filled out from reference TRBV2 and TRBJ2-1, the complete variable domain reads EPEVTQTPSHQVTQMGQEVILRCVPISNHLYFYWYRQILGQKVEFLVSFYNNEISEKSEIFDDQFSVERPDGSNFTLKIRSTKLEDSAMYFCASSERGVEQFFGPGTRLTVL.